This T cell receptor (beta chain) was identified in a study of long-term antiretroviral therapy in people with HIV. Assay version v3.0 of immunoSEQ was used, and it was run at survey level. Using immunoSEQ multiplex PCR, the repertoire was profiled, and TCRdb retains in-frame clones only, with some absent. Here the sample spans under 14,000 clones, about four fifths being singletons. V lost 7 bases and J lost 3, with 19 bases in between. This CDR3 is 16 amino acids long. CDR1 and CDR2 from the germline V gene are MDHEN and SYDVKM. The rearrangement uses TRBV28 and TRBJ1-5, with TRBD1 as a possible D gene (5 bases). The TCR originated in a man in his forties with HIV. The starting material was unsorted PBMCs, obtained 1.8 years after starting antiretroviral therapy. CDR3 in amino acids: CASNIFGDSSNQPQHF. CDR3 sequence (DNA): TGTGCCAGCAACATATTCGGAGACAGCTCCAATCAGCCCCAGCATTTT. The complete variable domain, with remaining parts taken from reference TRBV28 and TRBJ1-5, reads DVKVTQSSRYLVKRTGEKVFLECVQDMDHENMFWYRQDPGLGLRLIYFSYDVKMKEKGDIPEGYSVSREKKERFSLILESASTNQTSMYLCASNIFGDSSNQPQHFGDGTRLSIL.